The rows below give T cell receptor beta chains drawn from one sample of a study of blood T cell repertoires in COVID-19. This table comes from immunoSEQ multiplex PCR, and its TCRdb copy is limited to in-frame clones, with some not included. The sample lists 130,000 to 150,000 clones, roughly 84% occurring once. The source material was PBMCs or T cells enriched from blood (not recorded which). The receptor set was obtained from a woman in her forties or fifties who had been exposed to COVID-19. Both conserved end residues are part of each CDR3. D genes are given only for firm matches. Expanded clones are given a class, and other clones once, few, many or no size at all.

>NA|NA|TRBV6-2/TRBV6-3|TRBJ2-5
TGTGCCAGCAGCCCGCTCGAGGTGGGCCAAGAGACCCAGTACTTC
CASSPLEVGQETQYF
>NA|many|TRBV6-2/TRBV6-3|TRBJ1-5
TGTGCCAGCAGTTACTCGAAGGTGAGGGGGTTTAGCAATCAGCCCCAGCATTTT
CASSYSKVRGFSNQPQHF
>NA|NA|TRBV5-1|TRBJ2-3
TGCGCCAGCAGCTTGGAACTAGCCGCTAGCACAGATACGCAGTATTTT
CASSLELAASTDTQYF
>TRBD1|NA|TRBV7-2|TRBJ1-2
TGTGCCAGCAGCTCCCGGGACAGGGGGGGATCTTGGGGCTACACCTTC
CASSSRDRGGSWGYTF
>TRBD1|NA|TRBV3-1/TRBV3-2|TRBJ1-5
TGTGCCAGCAGCCAATTTACAGGGGCCAATCAGCCCCAGCATTTT
CASSQFTGANQPQHF
>TRBD1|few|TRBV14|TRBJ2-7
TGTGCCAGCAGCCGGTCGGGACAGGGGTTTAGGGACGAGCAGTACTTC
CASSRSGQGFRDEQYF
>TRBD1|NA|TRBV25-1|TRBJ1-6
TGTGCCAACGACAACCGGGACAGGGGGCTCACCTATAATTCACCCCTCCACTTT
CANDNRDRGLTYNSPLHF
>NA|NA|TRBV4-1|TRBJ2-5
TGCGCCAGCAGCCAAGATGAGGGAGAGACCCAGTACTTC
CASSQDEGETQYF
>NA|NA|TRBV7-8|TRBJ1-5
TGTGCCAGCAGCCCCGGAGTCCAGGGTAGGGGTCAGCCCCAGCATTTT
CASSPGVQGRGQPQHF
>TRBD1|NA|TRBV7-9|TRBJ2-5
TGTGCCAGCAGCTCTGGGACAGGGCAGCAAGAGACCCAGTACTTC
CASSSGTGQQETQYF
>NA|NA|TRBV7-6|TRBJ2-6
TGTGCCAGCAGCTTTCGGACACCTAGCTCTGGGGCCAACGTCCTGACTTTC
CASSFRTPSSGANVLTF
>TRBD2|NA|TRBV27|TRBJ2-7
TGTGCCAGCAGTTGGGGGGGCTCCTACGAGCAGTACTTC
CASSWGGSYEQYF
>TRBD1|NA|TRBV7-2|TRBJ2-3
TGTGCCAGCCAGGGACAGAGCACAGATACGCAGTATTTT
CASQGQSTDTQYF
>NA|once|TRBV4-3|TRBJ2-7
TGCGCCAGCAGCCCGTCCGCGGGGTCCTACGAGCAGTACTTC
CASSPSAGSYEQYF
>NA|few|TRBV12-3/TRBV12-4|TRBJ2-7
TGTGCCAGCAGCATCGGGATCGTCTACGAGCAGTACTTC
CASSIGIVYEQYF
>NA|NA|TRBV4-3|TRBJ2-7
TGCGCCAGCAGCCAAGATTTTGCGAGGGACTACGAGCAGTACTTC
CASSQDFARDYEQYF
>TRBD2|NA|TRBV18|TRBJ2-1
TGTGCCAGCTCACCAGGAGCGGGGGGGTACTCCTACAATGAGCAGTTCTTC
CASSPGAGGYSYNEQFF
>NA|NA|TRBV7-2|TRBJ2-6
TGTGCCAGCAGCTTAACGAGGGCTGGGGCCAACGTCCTGACTTTC
CASSLTRAGANVLTF
>TRBD2|NA|TRBV12-5|TRBJ2-1
TGTGCTAGTGGTTTAAGACTAGCGAAGGAGAATGAGCAGTTCTTC
CASGLRLAKENEQFF
>TRBD1|NA|TRBV30|TRBJ1-2
TGTGCCTGGTGGTGGGGGCAGGGGGAGAACTATGGCTACACCTTC
CAWWWGQGENYGYTF
>NA|NA|TRBV6-2/TRBV6-3|TRBJ1-5
TGTGCCAGCAGTTACTCGGGGCAAAGACAGCCCCAGCATTTT
CASSYSGQRQPQHF
>TRBD1|NA|TRBV4-1|TRBJ2-5
TGCGCCAGCAGCCAAGAAGGACAGGGTGAGACCCAGTACTTC
CASSQEGQGETQYF
>NA|NA|TRBV24-1|TRBJ2-2
TGTGCCACCAGTGGGCCCCAGGGAAACCGGAACACCGGGGAGCTGTTTTTT
CATSGPQGNRNTGELFF
>NA|NA|TRBV5-1|TRBJ2-1
TGCGCCAGCAGGCGAGACGGGTCTTCCTACAATGAGCAGTTCTTC
CASRRDGSSYNEQFF
>NA|NA|TRBV7-2|TRBJ1-2
TGTGCCAGCAAGGACGGGAATGGCTACACCTTC
CASKDGNGYTF
>NA|NA|TRBV24-1|TRBJ2-1
TGTGCCACCAGTGCGGGGTCTGAGCAGTTCTTC
CATSAGSEQFF
>NA|NA|TRBV10-1|TRBJ2-7
TGCGCCAGCAGTTACAGCTCCTACGAGCAGTACTTC
CASSYSSYEQYF
>TRBD1|many|TRBV5-1|TRBJ1-5
TGCGCCAGCAGCTTGACGGGGACAGGGAATCAGCCCCAGCATTTT
CASSLTGTGNQPQHF
>TRBD1|few|TRBV7-8|TRBJ2-7
TGTGCCAGCAGCTTAAATCGGGACAGCCACAGCTCCTACGAGCAGTACTTC
CASSLNRDSHSSYEQYF
>TRBD2|once|TRBV15|TRBJ2-7
TGTGCCACCAGCAGAGTCCCGGGGGGGGAGCAGTACTTC
CATSRVPGGEQYF
>NA|NA|TRBV2|TRBJ1-1
TGTGCCAGCAGTGCTTCCCTAAACACTGAAGCTTTCTTT
CASSASLNTEAFF
>NA|NA|TRBV5-1|TRBJ1-6
TGCGCCAGCAGCTTCGACAGTTCTAATTCACCCCTCCACTTT
CASSFDSSNSPLHF
>NA|NA|TRBV7-2|TRBJ2-3
TGTGCCAGCAGCCCCGGGACTCCTCTACACCGCACAGATACGCAGTATTTT
CASSPGTPLHRTDTQYF